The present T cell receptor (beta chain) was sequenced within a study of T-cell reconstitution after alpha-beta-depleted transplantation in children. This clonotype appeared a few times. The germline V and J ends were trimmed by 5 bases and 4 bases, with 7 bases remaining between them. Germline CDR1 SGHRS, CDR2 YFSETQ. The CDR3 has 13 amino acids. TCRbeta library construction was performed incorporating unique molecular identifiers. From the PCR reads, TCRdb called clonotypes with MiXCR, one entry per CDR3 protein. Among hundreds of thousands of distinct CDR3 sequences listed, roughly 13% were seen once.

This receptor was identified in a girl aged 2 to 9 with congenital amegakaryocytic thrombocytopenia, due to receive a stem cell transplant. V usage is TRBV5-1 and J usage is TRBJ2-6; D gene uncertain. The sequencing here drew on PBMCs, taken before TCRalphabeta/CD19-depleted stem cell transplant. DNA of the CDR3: TGCGCCAGCAGACCGGCGGGGGCCAACGTCCTGACTTTC. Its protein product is CASRPAGANVLTF.